The rows below give T cell receptor beta chains drawn from one sample of a study of the immune and genomic landscape of osteosarcoma. The assay was immunoSEQ multiplex PCR, and TCRdb's table has in-frame clones only and misses some. The repertoire holds about 10,000 clones, with 71% as singletons. The sequenced material came from osteosarcoma tumor tissue from the lung. All receptors come from a human donor with osteosarcoma. Each CDR3 is given with its conserved first and last residue. D genes are given only for firm matches. Clone size is shown for a subset of rows, as once, few, many or a class of expanded clone.

CDR3: CASSEPQAPGANVLTF
DNA: TGTGCCAGCAGCGAACCACAGGCCCCTGGGGCCAACGTCCTGACTTTC
V: TRBV28
D: -
length: 16
size: -
J: TRBJ2-6

CDR3: CASSQVSGRALGDEQFF
DNA: TGCGCCAGCAGCCAAGTTAGCGGGAGGGCCCTCGGGGATGAGCAGTTCTTC
V: TRBV4-1
D: TRBD2
length: 17
size: -
J: TRBJ2-1

CDR3: CASSEAQSGAYEQYF
DNA: TGTGCCAGCAGTGAAGCGCAATCAGGGGCCTACGAGCAGTACTTC
V: TRBV6-1
D: -
length: 15
size: -
J: TRBJ2-7

CDR3: CASSLTAGGSTDTQYF
DNA: TGTGCCAGCAGTTTAACGGCGGGAGGGAGCACAGATACGCAGTATTTT
V: TRBV27
D: TRBD2
length: 16
size: -
J: TRBJ2-3

CDR3: CASSPPVGELFF
DNA: TGTGCCAGCAGCCCCCCCGTCGGGGAGCTGTTTTTT
V: TRBV11-2
D: -
length: 12
size: -
J: TRBJ2-2

CDR3: CRPSPLSGANVLTF
DNA: TGTCGACCCAGTCCCCTCTCTGGGGCCAACGTCCTGACTTTC
V: TRBV25-1
D: -
length: 14
size: -
J: TRBJ2-6

CDR3: CASSLSLAANTGELFF
DNA: TGTGCCAGCAGTTTATCACTAGCGGCGAACACCGGGGAGCTGTTTTTT
V: TRBV28
D: TRBD2
length: 16
size: -
J: TRBJ2-2

CDR3: CASSEGTGVEQYF
DNA: TGTGCCAGCAGTGAGGGGACAGGGGTCGAGCAGTACTTC
V: TRBV6-1
D: TRBD1
length: 13
size: -
J: TRBJ2-7

CDR3: CASKGGGANTEAFF
DNA: TGTGCCAGCAAGGGTGGGGGGGCGAACACTGAAGCTTTCTTT
V: TRBV27
D: -
length: 14
size: -
J: TRBJ1-1

CDR3: CASSQGLAGPTDTQYF
DNA: TGCGCCAGCAGCCAGGGACTAGCGGGACCCACAGATACGCAGTATTTT
V: TRBV5-1
D: TRBD2
length: 16
size: -
J: TRBJ2-3

CDR3: CASNPGGPHEAFF
DNA: TGTGCCAGCAACCCCGGGGGGCCTCATGAAGCTTTCTTT
V: TRBV2
D: -
length: 13
size: -
J: TRBJ1-1

CDR3: CASAADLNTEAFF
DNA: TGTGCCAGCGCGGCGGATTTGAACACTGAAGCTTTCTTT
V: TRBV7-6
D: -
length: 13
size: -
J: TRBJ1-1

CDR3: CASSFTTGTNYGYTF
DNA: TGTGCCAGCAGTTTTACGACAGGGACCAACTATGGCTACACCTTC
V: TRBV5-4
D: TRBD1
length: 15
size: few
J: TRBJ1-2

CDR3: CASSLGPGRGTEAFF
DNA: TGTGCCAGTAGTTTGGGCCCAGGGCGGGGAACTGAAGCTTTCTTT
V: TRBV19
D: -
length: 15
size: -
J: TRBJ1-1

CDR3: CASRRPGRNQPQHF
DNA: TGTGCCAGCAGAAGGCCAGGTCGTAATCAGCCCCAGCATTTT
V: TRBV6-6
D: -
length: 14
size: -
J: TRBJ1-5

CDR3: CASSLGQVNTEAFF
DNA: TGTGCCAGCAGCTTGGGACAGGTGAACACTGAAGCTTTCTTT
V: TRBV5-4
D: -
length: 14
size: few
J: TRBJ1-1

CDR3: CASAPTAAGGGAQYF
DNA: TGTGCCAGCGCCCCGACGGCGGCGGGAGGGGGTGCGCAGTATTTT
V: TRBV27
D: TRBD2
length: 15
size: -
J: TRBJ2-3

CDR3: CASSRGGQGLETQYF
DNA: TGTGCCAGCAGCAGGGGGGGACAGGGGTTAGAGACCCAGTACTTC
V: TRBV7-2
D: TRBD1
length: 15
size: -
J: TRBJ2-5

CDR3: CASSQGSDPWMDEQFF
DNA: TGTGCCAGCAGCCAAGGATCGGACCCCTGGATGGATGAGCAGTTCTTC
V: TRBV7-2
D: -
length: 16
size: -
J: TRBJ2-1

CDR3: CASRDTSNQPQHF
DNA: TGCGCCAGCAGGGACACCAGCAATCAGCCCCAGCATTTT
V: TRBV10-2
D: -
length: 13
size: -
J: TRBJ1-5

CDR3: CASRRDEREQYF
DNA: TGTGCCAGCAGACGGGATGAGAGGGAGCAGTACTTC
V: TRBV2
D: -
length: 12
size: -
J: TRBJ2-5

CDR3: CSVGGAGNTDTQYF
DNA: TGCAGCGTTGGAGGGGCAGGAAACACAGATACGCAGTATTTT
V: TRBV29-1
D: -
length: 14
size: -
J: TRBJ2-3

CDR3: CASSDGSTGELFF
DNA: TGTGCCAGCAGTGACGGGAGCACCGGGGAGCTGTTTTTT
V: TRBV6-4
D: -
length: 13
size: -
J: TRBJ2-2

CDR3: CASSRTGQYEETQYF
DNA: TGTGCCAGCAGCCGCACGGGACAGTACGAAGAGACCCAGTACTTC
V: TRBV11-1
D: TRBD1
length: 15
size: -
J: TRBJ2-5

CDR3: CASRLFSGSEDTQYF
DNA: TGTGCCAGCAGGTTATTCAGCGGGAGTGAAGATACGCAGTATTTT
V: TRBV6-1
D: TRBD2
length: 15
size: -
J: TRBJ2-3

CDR3: CASSLTKIDHLRDTQYF
DNA: TGTGCCAGCAGCCTGACGAAAATCGACCATCTCAGGGATACGCAGTATTTT
V: TRBV2
D: -
length: 17
size: -
J: TRBJ2-3

CDR3: CASSLLIVRSGRRSYNEQFF
DNA: TGTGCCAGCAGCCTCCTGATAGTGAGGAGCGGGAGGCGCTCCTACAATGAGCAGTTCTTC
V: TRBV7-3
D: TRBD2
length: 20
size: -
J: TRBJ2-1

CDR3: CASSGHGGNEKLFF
DNA: TGTGCCAGCAGTGGACATGGGGGTAATGAAAAACTGTTTTTT
V: TRBV28
D: -
length: 14
size: -
J: TRBJ1-4

CDR3: CASSLMQFPYYEQYF
DNA: TGTGCCAGCAGCTTAATGCAGTTCCCCTACTACGAGCAGTACTTC
V: TRBV7-6
D: -
length: 15
size: -
J: TRBJ2-7

CDR3: CASSSDTQRPGEQYF
DNA: TGTGCCAGCAGTTCGGACACCCAAAGACCGGGGGAGCAGTACTTC
V: TRBV6-5
D: -
length: 15
size: -
J: TRBJ2-7

CDR3: CASSSPTGDGNTIYF
DNA: TGTGCCAGCAGCTCACCGACAGGGGACGGAAACACCATATATTTT
V: TRBV7-9
D: TRBD1
length: 15
size: -
J: TRBJ1-3

CDR3: CASSLASAYGYTF
DNA: TGTGCCAGCAGCTTAGCTTCAGCCTATGGCTACACCTTC
V: TRBV7-2
D: -
length: 13
size: few
J: TRBJ1-2

CDR3: CASSQEYRALTQYF
DNA: TGTGCCAGCAGCCAAGAGTACAGGGCGCTGACCCAGTACTTC
V: TRBV4-2
D: -
length: 14
size: -
J: TRBJ2-5

CDR3: CASSVRGADEQFF
DNA: TGTGCCAGCAGCGTGCGGGGCGCAGATGAGCAGTTCTTC
V: TRBV9
D: -
length: 13
size: -
J: TRBJ2-1

CDR3: CASSQTDTQYF
DNA: TGTGCCAGCAGCCAGACAGATACGCAGTATTTT
V: TRBV7-2
D: -
length: 11
size: -
J: TRBJ2-3

CDR3: CASRESFNRGQDTEAFF
DNA: TGTGCCAGCAGGGAGAGTTTCAACAGGGGGCAGGACACTGAAGCTTTCTTT
V: TRBV2
D: TRBD1
length: 17
size: once
J: TRBJ1-1

CDR3: CASRLGLAGDYYNEQFF
DNA: TGTGCCAGCAGACTGGGACTAGCGGGAGATTATTACAATGAGCAGTTCTTC
V: TRBV11-2
D: TRBD2
length: 17
size: few
J: TRBJ2-1

CDR3: CASSSIAGELFF
DNA: TGTGCCAGCAGCTCCATCGCCGGGGAGCTGTTTTTT
V: TRBV7-6
D: -
length: 12
size: -
J: TRBJ2-2

CDR3: CASSLSDGYEQYF
DNA: TGCGCCAGCAGCTTGTCGGATGGCTACGAGCAGTACTTC
V: TRBV5-1
D: -
length: 13
size: -
J: TRBJ2-7

CDR3: CASSQDWIPGGVNSYEQYF
DNA: TGCGCCAGCAGCCAAGATTGGATCCCGGGGGGGGTAAACTCCTACGAGCAGTACTTC
V: TRBV4-1
D: TRBD2
length: 19
size: -
J: TRBJ2-7

CDR3: CASSLFVRGGRMNEQFF
DNA: TGTGCCAGCAGCTTATTTGTCCGGGGCGGGAGGATGAATGAGCAGTTCTTC
V: TRBV7-3
D: TRBD2
length: 17
size: -
J: TRBJ2-1

CDR3: CASSFHPGTGINQPQHF
DNA: TGTGCCAGCAGTTTCCACCCTGGGACAGGAATTAATCAGCCCCAGCATTTT
V: TRBV28
D: TRBD1
length: 17
size: once
J: TRBJ1-5

CDR3: CASSSIPLYEQYF
DNA: TGTGCCAGCAGTTCTATACCCCTTTACGAGCAGTACTTC
V: TRBV6-9
D: -
length: 13
size: -
J: TRBJ2-7

CDR3: CARRRDYNNEQFF
DNA: TGTGCCCGCAGGAGGGACTATAACAATGAGCAGTTCTTC
V: TRBV9
D: TRBD2
length: 13
size: -
J: TRBJ2-1

CDR3: CSARDWRNDTF
DNA: TGCAGTGCTAGAGATTGGCGGAACGACACCTTC
V: TRBV20-1
D: -
length: 11
size: once
J: TRBJ1-2

CDR3: CASRDSALETQYF
DNA: TGTGCCAGCAGGGACAGCGCCCTAGAGACCCAGTACTTC
V: TRBV25-1
D: -
length: 13
size: -
J: TRBJ2-5

CDR3: CAREVSYNEQFF
DNA: TGTGCCAGGGAGGTATCCTACAATGAGCAGTTCTTC
V: TRBV7-3
D: -
length: 12
size: -
J: TRBJ2-1

CDR3: CASSPSLADTQYF
DNA: TGTGCCAGCAGCCCATCGCTTGCCGATACGCAGTATTTT
V: TRBV11-2
D: -
length: 13
size: -
J: TRBJ2-3

CDR3: CASRRVPGTENTEAFF
DNA: TGTGCCAGCAGGAGGGTACCCGGGACAGAGAACACTGAAGCTTTCTTT
V: TRBV27
D: TRBD1
length: 16
size: -
J: TRBJ1-1

CDR3: CASSSGYAEAFF
DNA: TGTGCCAGCTCGTCAGGATATGCTGAAGCTTTCTTT
V: TRBV18
D: -
length: 12
size: -
J: TRBJ1-1

CDR3: CASSPGQGTQETQYF
DNA: TGTGCCAGCAGTCCGGGACAGGGGACACAAGAGACCCAGTACTTC
V: TRBV6-1
D: TRBD1
length: 15
size: few
J: TRBJ2-5

CDR3: CASSGTGNTGELFF
DNA: TGCGCCAGCAGTGGGACAGGAAACACCGGGGAGCTGTTTTTT
V: TRBV5-1
D: TRBD1
length: 14
size: -
J: TRBJ2-2

CDR3: CASSISGGGFYNEQFF
DNA: TGTGCCAGCAGCATTAGTGGAGGCGGGTTCTACAATGAGCAGTTCTTC
V: TRBV9
D: -
length: 16
size: -
J: TRBJ2-1

CDR3: CASSFRDEKLFF
DNA: TGTGCCAGCAGTTTCAGAGATGAAAAACTGTTTTTT
V: TRBV28
D: -
length: 12
size: -
J: TRBJ1-4

CDR3: CASRQPNTEAFF
DNA: TGCGCCAGCAGACAGCCAAACACTGAAGCTTTCTTT
V: TRBV5-1
D: -
length: 12
size: -
J: TRBJ1-1